This entry is about one TCR beta chain. Antigen unknown. This sample stems from a study of cytomegalovirus exposure and HLA in healthy donors. General observations from the study: Within an earlier analysis, most TCR beta V segments proved productive either about 90% or about 30% of the time.

CDR1 is SNHLY, CDR2 FYNNEI, per germline. V was shortened by 6 bases and J by 6 bases, with 15 bases between the two germline ends. The CDR3 consists of 14 residues. The PCR used 60 Vbeta and 13 Jbeta primers. Profiled with immunoSEQ multiplex PCR; TCRdb holds only in-frame clones, not every one. This sample has under 200,000 clones, with around 80% found just once. This rearrangement joins TRBV2 to TRBJ1-5, with D maybe TRBD1 (5 bases). The TCR was taken from a woman aged 45-60 years in good health and CMV-seronegative. The sample was PBMCs. CDR3 nucleotide sequence: TGTGCCAGCAGGGGCAACACCGGGGGTCAGCCCCAGCATTTT. Its translation is CASRGNTGGQPQHF.